One sample yielded the 10 T cell receptor beta chains listed below, sequenced in a study of regulatory T cells in long-lasting Graves disease. iRepertoire HTBI primers and Arm-PCR of CDR3 regions built TCR beta libraries. TCRdb used MiXCR to reprocess the multiplex PCR reads, holding one entry per CDR3 protein. In the table there are hundreds of thousands of distinct CDR3 sequences, roughly 13% of which are singletons. This sample's time point: newly diagnosed GD, antithyroid drugs for less than 3 months. From PBMCs, RNA was extracted and then used to make the TCR library. The same specimen was also included in a second study, on T cells in Graves' hyperthyroidism and ophthalmopathy.

The material sequenced was peripheral blood mononuclear cells (PBMCs), taken at new diagnosis, from a patient treated with antithyroid drugs. Receptors were obtained from a man aged 25 to 40 with Graves disease.

The CDR3 nucleotides read TGCGCCAGCAGATCAATTGACTACAAGGAAGGCGAAACAGATACGCAGTATTTT. Protein product: CASRSIDYKEGETDTQYF. The chain carries TRBV10-2 and TRBJ2-3; perhaps TRBD2 as D (5 bases). The CDR3 length is 18 residues. V dropped 6 bases and J dropped 3 bases, with 25 bases sitting between them. From germline, CDR1 is WSHSY and CDR2 SAAADI.

This clonotype was seen only a few times. The chain is built from TRBV10-2 and TRBJ2-2; 7 nucleotides agree with TRBD2. Germline values: CDR1 WSHSY, CDR2 SAAADI. Unmatched junction bases numbered 9, after V lost 7 bases and J lost 1 base. The CDR3 totals 16 residues. The DNA of the CDR3 is TGCGCCAGCACCCCTTCGAAGCGGGAGAACACCGGGGAGCTGTTTTTT. Protein: CASTPSKRENTGELFF.

This clonotype was recorded many times. The chain has TRBV27 and TRBJ1-2, with TRBD1 identical over 7 bases. Unmatched junction bases numbered 15, after V lost 6 bases and J lost 2 bases. The CDR3 is made up of 17 amino acids. Germline CDR1 MNHEY, CDR2 SMNVEV (reference sequence). The CDR3 DNA follows: TGTGCCAGCAGCAGTTTCCTTAGGGGGCGACCCAACTATGGCTACACCTTC. This encodes CASSSFLRGRPNYGYTF.

In this sample, this clonotype turned up many times. The chain employs TRBV5-1 and TRBJ2-7, with a possible D match to TRBD2 (6 bases). Germline CDR1 is SGHRS and CDR2 is YFSETQ. This CDR3 is built from 16 residues. Trimming took 0 bases from V and 1 from J, leaving 14 bases between them. In DNA, the CDR3 is TGCGCCAGCAGCTTGGGGTTAGCGGTATCTTCCTACGAGCAGTACTTC. Translating gives CASSLGLAVSSYEQYF.

This clonotype was seen at least ten times. The rearrangement joins TRBV2 to TRBJ2-1; D gene unclear. The ends were cut back, 5 bases at V and 4 bases at J, with 9 bases in the middle. CDR1 and CDR2 (germline): SNHLY, FYNNEI. This CDR3 comprises 13 residues. The CDR3 nucleotides read TGTGCCAGCAGTAAATCCAGTTACAATGAGCAGTTCTTC. Translated: CASSKSSYNEQFF. Full variable domain (missing parts from reference TRBV2 and TRBJ2-1): EPEVTQTPSHQVTQMGQEVILRCVPISNHLYFYWYRQILGQKVEFLVSFYNNEISEKSEIFDDQFSVERPDGSNFTLKIRSTKLEDSAMYFCASSKSSYNEQFFGPGTRLTVL.

This clonotype has ten or more counts. The chain combines TRBV7-9 with TRBJ2-7; TRBD1 agrees at 8 bases. CDR3 length: 15 amino acids. V was pared by 5 bases and J by 4 bases, with 10 bases of the junction left unmatched. Germline V CDR1 and CDR2: SEHNR, FQNEAQ (reference sequence). CDR3 nucleotide sequence: TGTGCCAGCAGCGAACCCGGGACAGGACGGTACGAGCAGTACTTC. It encodes CASSEPGTGRYEQYF.

This clonotype came up many times. The rearrangement joins TRBV6-2 or TRBV6-3 to TRBJ2-7, with D possibly being TRBD1 (5 bases). Germline V gives CDR1 MNHEY, CDR2 SVGEGT. The germline V and J ends were trimmed by 5 bases and 3 bases, with 11 bases remaining between them. This CDR3 has 13 residues. The DNA of the CDR3 is TGTGCCAGCAGTCCGGACAAATACTACGAGCAGTACTTC. It yields the protein CASSPDKYYEQYF.

This clonotype appeared a few times. The V and J genes are TRBV5-5 and TRBJ2-1, with 10 bases fitting TRBD2. CDR3 length: 21 amino acids. With V trimmed by 3 bases and J by 1 base, 19 bases remained unmatched. The germline CDR1 and CDR2 sequences are SGHKS and YYEKEE (reference sequence). The CDR3 protein is CASSWGGGGVLAGESYNEQFF. CDR3 DNA: TGTGCCAGCAGCTGGGGGGGAGGGGGCGTCCTAGCGGGAGAGTCCTACAATGAGCAGTTCTTC.

This clonotype has ten or more counts. The chain combines TRBV12-3 or TRBV12-4 with TRBJ1-2, with TRBD1 as a possible D gene (6 bases). This CDR3 is 15 amino acids long. V lost 5 bases and J lost 4, with 17 bases in between. Written as DNA, the CDR3 is TGTGCCAGCAGTACCGTCCCAGGGGTGGGCTATGGCTACACCTTC. Translating it yields CASSTVPGVGYGYTF.

For this clonotype: A far larger clone is only one base removed, so a read error is likely. This chain uses TRBV7-2 with TRBJ2-5, with TRBD2 as a possible D gene (5 bases). The CDR3 has 12 amino acids. In germline, CDR1 is SGHTA, CDR2 FQGNSA. The CDR3 DNA is TGTGCCAGCAGCTTAATCGGGGAGACCCAGTGCTTC. Translation: CASSLIGETQCF.